Below are 24 T cell receptor beta chains sequenced from a single sample in a study of early T cells in non-severe SARS-CoV-2 infection. Via MiXCR, TCRdb re-called the 5' RACE reads, giving one row per CDR3 protein. The sample carries roughly 67,000 distinct CDR3 sequences, approximately 12% recorded once. Source material: whole blood. The receptors originated from an adult who was a healthcare worker with PCR-confirmed SARS-CoV-2 infection or an uninfected control (not recorded which).

The chain joins TRBV10-2 to TRBJ1-5; D remains unclear. Germline V gene lookup returns CDR1 WSHSY and CDR2 SAAADI. V was shortened by 3 bases and J by 6 bases, with 9 bases between the two germline ends. The CDR3 is 13 amino acids. In DNA, the CDR3 is TGCGCCAGCAGTGAACACCGCCGTCAGCCCCAGCATTTT. Amino acid sequence: CASSEHRRQPQHF.

The chain links TRBV7-3 to TRBJ1-1; D uncertain. Trimming pared 1 base from V and 3 bases from J, leaving 9 bases between. The CDR3 is made up of 14 amino acids. CDR1 is SGHTA and CDR2 is FQGTGA in the germline V gene. The CDR3 DNA reads TGTGCCAGCAGCTTAAATGCCGGGTACACTGAAGCTTTCTTT. Its translation: CASSLNAGYTEAFF.

The rearrangement links TRBV5-5 to TRBJ1-1; no clear D. The CDR3 length is 16 residues. Per the germline V gene, CDR1 is SGHKS and CDR2 is YYEKEE (reference sequence). V was trimmed by 1 base and J by 1 base, leaving 14 bases between them. This CDR3 is CASSLRGGKTNTEAFF. Written as DNA, the CDR3 is TGTGCCAGCAGCTTGCGTGGTGGAAAAACGAACACTGAAGCTTTCTTT.

This clonotype has a handful of counts. J is TRBJ1-2 and V is TRBV25-1, with TRBD1 identical over 8 bases. The CDR3 spans 12 residues. V trimming: 6 bases; J trimming: 8 bases; junction bases outside the gene matches: 5. The germline CDR1 and CDR2 sequences are MGHDK and SYGVNS. The CDR3 loop is CASRQGGEGYTF. CDR3 DNA: TGTGCCAGCAGACAGGGGGGGGAAGGCTACACCTTC.

V and J are TRBV27 and TRBJ2-7; TRBD1 agrees at 9 bases. Losses at the gene ends were 5 bases for V and 2 bases for J; bases not matched to a gene: 10. The CDR3 is 16 residues long. Germline V lookup: CDR1 MNHEY, CDR2 SMNVEV (reference sequence). CDR3 coding DNA: TGTGCCAGCAGTCCGTACGGGACAGGGAAAGCCTACGAGCAGTACTTC. This gives the protein CASSPYGTGKAYEQYF.

V usage is TRBV9 and J usage is TRBJ2-5; D not resolved. This CDR3 region has 13 residues. Germline lookup yields CDR1 SGDLS and CDR2 YYNGEE. The germline V and J ends were trimmed by 7 bases and 5 bases, with 15 bases remaining between them. CDR3: CASQPKVAETQYF. The CDR3 nucleotides are TGTGCCAGCCAACCTAAAGTTGCGGAGACCCAGTACTTC.

The chain links TRBV24-1 to TRBJ2-1, with 10 positions matching TRBD2. Germline CDR1 is KGHDR and CDR2 is SFDVKD. CDR3 length: 15 residues. The J segment lost 7 bases and the V segment lost 3 bases, leaving 5 bases of the junction unmatched. CDR3 in amino acids: CATSDPGTSVNEQFF. CDR3 coding DNA: TGTGCCACCAGTGATCCCGGGACTAGCGTAAATGAGCAGTTCTTC.

This clonotype was observed many times. The chain couples TRBV9 to TRBJ2-3, with D perhaps matching TRBD2 (6 bases). Germline V gives CDR1 SGDLS, CDR2 YYNGEE. Deletions cut 3 bases from V and 6 bases from J, with 14 bases between. The CDR3 extends over 14 amino acids. CDR3 nucleotide sequence: TGTGCCAGCAGCGACACTAGCAGAGGGGATACGCAGTATTTT. Its protein product is CASSDTSRGDTQYF.

In DNA, the CDR3 is TGTGCCAGCGGACAGGGGTCCGGGGAGCTGTTTTTT. Translation gives CASGQGSGELFF. J is TRBJ2-2 and V is TRBV6-5, with 9 bases lining up with TRBD1. The CDR3 runs 12 residues. Germline CDR1 MNHEY, CDR2 SVGAGI. V shed 8 bases, J shed 6 bases, and the junction held 1 base outside the gene matches.

A single count supports this clonotype. This chain uses TRBV20-1 with TRBJ2-7; possibly TRBD2 for D (7 bases). CDR1 is DFQATT, CDR2 SNEGSKA, per germline (reference sequence). Trimming left V 1 base short and J 4 bases short, with 17 bases between. There are 15 residues in the CDR3. The CDR3 here is CSARAPEGGVYEQYF. The CDR3 DNA follows: TGCAGTGCTAGAGCCCCGGAGGGGGGGGTATACGAGCAGTACTTC.

The V call is TRBV7-2, the J call TRBJ2-3; 7 bases align to TRBD1. CDR1 is SGHTA, CDR2 FQGNSA, per germline. CDR3 length: 17 residues. J gave up 6 bases and V 5 bases, and 17 bases lay outside the gene matches. DNA of the CDR3: TGTGCCAGCAGCCCTCCCCGGGACAGCCACCCCCTGGATACGCAGTATTTT. Translating gives CASSPPRDSHPLDTQYF.

This clonotype showed up many times. The gene calls are TRBV5-4 and TRBJ2-5, with 11 bases fitting TRBD2. Germline CDR1 is SGHNT and CDR2 is YYREEE (reference sequence). The CDR3 covers 15 residues. V was pared by 3 bases and J by 5 bases, with 6 bases of the junction left unmatched. This chain's CDR3 is CASSSTGLAGETQYF. CDR3 DNA sequence: TGTGCCAGCAGCTCTACAGGACTAGCGGGCGAGACCCAGTACTTC.

This clonotype was observed at least ten times. The J gene is TRBJ1-2, the V gene TRBV12-3 or TRBV12-4, with TRBD1 identical over 7 bases. J gave up 9 bases and V 3 bases, and 4 bases lay outside the gene matches. The CDR3 is 12 amino acids. This chain's CDR3 is CASSFETGRYTF. In nucleotides, the CDR3 is TGTGCCAGCAGTTTCGAGACAGGGCGCTACACCTTC.

The V call is TRBV20-1, the J call TRBJ2-5, with a tentative D call TRBD2 (5 bases). V was pared by 6 bases and J by 4 bases, with 12 bases between. CDR1 is DFQATT and CDR2 is SNEGSKA in the germline V gene (reference sequence). This CDR3 is built from 12 residues. The CDR3 sequence: CSADSAGETQYF. Written as DNA, the CDR3 is TGCAGTGCGGACTCGGCTGGAGAGACCCAGTACTTC.

This clonotype was picked up a small number of times. V gene TRBV10-1 combines with J gene TRBJ2-7; D not certain. Germline CDR1 and CDR2: WNHNN and SYGVQD (reference sequence). The ends were cut back, 4 bases at V and 3 bases at J, with 10 bases in the middle. This CDR3 has 13 amino acids. The CDR3 DNA sequence: TGCGCCAGCAGTGGGCATCGGAGCTACGAGCAGTACTTC. This translates into CASSGHRSYEQYF.

This clonotype was recorded many times. The chain is built from TRBV2 and TRBJ1-5, with TRBD1 matching 8 bases. CDR3 length: 15 amino acids. The V segment lost 7 bases and the J segment 5 bases; nucleotides outside the gene matches: 10. Germline V gives CDR1 SNHLY, CDR2 FYNNEI. The CDR3 sequence is CASKPGQGRYQPQHF. The CDR3 DNA sequence: TGTGCCAGCAAACCTGGACAGGGCAGGTATCAGCCCCAGCATTTT.

This clonotype was seen repeatedly, ten times or more. The chain has TRBV9 and TRBJ1-2, with 7 bases lining up with TRBD1. This CDR3 has 16 residues. V gave up 3 bases and J gave up 6 bases; unmatched junction bases: 14. Per germline, CDR1 SGDLS and CDR2 YYNGEE. CDR3 nucleotides: TGTGCCAGCAGCGAGATCAAGAAGGGACAGAGCGATGGCTACACCTTC. Amino acids: CASSEIKKGQSDGYTF.

The V gene is TRBV11-2, the J gene TRBJ1-3; TRBD1 matches 7 bases. This CDR3 comprises 15 residues. The ends lost 5 bases at V and 0 bases at J; junction bases unmatched: 4. CDR1 is SGHAT and CDR2 is FQNNGV in the germline V gene. For the CDR3, the DNA is TGTGCCAGCAGCCCATGGACAGGCTCTGGAAACACCATATATTTT. Its translation: CASSPWTGSGNTIYF.

The chain couples TRBV25-1 to TRBJ1-4, with 7 bases identical to TRBD1. The CDR3 runs 15 residues. Germline assignment: CDR1 MGHDK and CDR2 SYGVNS. After removal of 3 bases from V and 7 bases from J, the junction contained 8 bases not matched to a gene. The CDR3 protein is CASSEAGRGAEKLFF. In DNA, the CDR3 is TGTGCCAGCAGTGAGGCGGGCAGGGGGGCTGAAAAACTGTTTTTT. The variable domain in full, with the rest retrieved from reference TRBV25-1 and TRBJ1-4, is EADIYQTPRYLVIGTGKKITLECSQTMGHDKMYWYQQDPGMELHLIHYSYGVNSTEKGDLSSESTVSRIRTEHFPLTLESARPSHTSQYLCASSEAGRGAEKLFFGSGTQLSVL.

The gene calls are TRBV12-3 or TRBV12-4 and TRBJ1-5; D is undetermined. The germline V and J ends were trimmed by 3 bases and 4 bases, with 7 bases remaining between them. This CDR3 has 13 residues. CDR3 DNA: TGTGCCAGCAGTTTTAACGTGAATCAGCCCCAGCATTTT. It yields the protein CASSFNVNQPQHF.

This clonotype has a handful of counts. This chain joins TRBV18 and TRBJ1-1, with D uncertain. Germline loops: CDR1 KGHSH, CDR2 LQKENI. The CDR3 runs to 14 residues. Trimming took off 1 base at V and 3 bases at J, with 9 bases between the two ends. The CDR3 coding sequence is TGTGCCAGCTCACCACAGGGCGCGGACACTGAAGCTTTCTTT. Protein sequence: CASSPQGADTEAFF.

The chain is built from TRBV5-1 and TRBJ1-4; D is perhaps TRBD1 (5 bases). Germline V gives CDR1 SGHRS, CDR2 YFSETQ. The CDR3 is 13 residues long. V was shortened by 7 bases and J by 5 bases, with 12 bases between the two germline ends. CDR3 loop: CASGRDLNEKLFF. The CDR3 coding sequence is TGCGCCAGCGGCAGGGATCTAAATGAAAAACTGTTTTTT.

A few counts support this clonotype. The chain recombines TRBV18 with TRBJ1-1; TRBD1 aligns across 9 bases. CDR1 is KGHSH, CDR2 LQKENI, per germline. The J segment lost 10 bases and the V segment lost 3 bases, leaving 15 bases of the junction unmatched. The CDR3 is 16 amino acids. The CDR3 spells CASSPQRDRAYLGAFF. The CDR3 DNA sequence: TGTGCCAGCTCACCTCAGCGGGACAGGGCTTACCTAGGAGCTTTCTTT.

This clonotype was recorded many times. The chain couples TRBV19 to TRBJ2-3; 9 bases are shared with TRBD1. V dropped 8 bases and J dropped 1; count of bases not matched to a gene: 1. This CDR3 has 13 residues. Germline lookup yields CDR1 LNHDA and CDR2 SQIVND (reference sequence). This CDR3 reads CASRTGGTDTQYF. CDR3 coding DNA: TGTGCCAGTCGGACAGGGGGCACAGATACGCAGTATTTT.